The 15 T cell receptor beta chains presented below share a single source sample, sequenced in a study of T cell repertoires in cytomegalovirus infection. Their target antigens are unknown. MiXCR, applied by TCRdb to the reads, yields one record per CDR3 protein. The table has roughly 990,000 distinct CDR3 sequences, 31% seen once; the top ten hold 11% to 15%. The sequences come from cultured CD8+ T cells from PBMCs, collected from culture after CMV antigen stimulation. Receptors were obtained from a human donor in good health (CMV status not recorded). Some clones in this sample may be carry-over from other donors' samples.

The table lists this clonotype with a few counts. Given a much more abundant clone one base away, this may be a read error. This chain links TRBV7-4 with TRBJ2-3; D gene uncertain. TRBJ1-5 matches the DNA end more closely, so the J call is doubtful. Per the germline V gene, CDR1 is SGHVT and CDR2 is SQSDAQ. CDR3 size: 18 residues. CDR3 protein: CASSSNPLIAGNTDTQHF. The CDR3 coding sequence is TGTGCCAGCAGCTCAAACCCGCTAATAGCGGGTAACACAGATACGCAGCATTTT.

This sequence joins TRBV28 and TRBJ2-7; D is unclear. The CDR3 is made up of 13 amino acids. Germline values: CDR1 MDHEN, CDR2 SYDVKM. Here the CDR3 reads CVSSSISSYEQYV. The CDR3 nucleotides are TGTGTCAGCAGCTCGATATCTTCCTACGAGCAGTACGTC.

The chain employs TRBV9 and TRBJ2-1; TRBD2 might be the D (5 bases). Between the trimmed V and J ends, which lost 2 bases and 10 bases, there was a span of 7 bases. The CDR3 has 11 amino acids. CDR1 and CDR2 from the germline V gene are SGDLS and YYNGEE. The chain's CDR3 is CASSVREEQFF. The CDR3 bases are TGTGCCAGCAGCGTCCGGGAAGAGCAGTTCTTC.

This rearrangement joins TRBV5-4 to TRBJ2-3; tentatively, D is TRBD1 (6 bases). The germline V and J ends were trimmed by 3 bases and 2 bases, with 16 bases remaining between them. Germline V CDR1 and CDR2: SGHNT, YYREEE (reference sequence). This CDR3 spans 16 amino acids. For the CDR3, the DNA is TGTGCCAGCAGCTCGACCACAGGGCCGTCCACAGATACGCAGTATTTT. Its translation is CASSSTTGPSTDTQYF.

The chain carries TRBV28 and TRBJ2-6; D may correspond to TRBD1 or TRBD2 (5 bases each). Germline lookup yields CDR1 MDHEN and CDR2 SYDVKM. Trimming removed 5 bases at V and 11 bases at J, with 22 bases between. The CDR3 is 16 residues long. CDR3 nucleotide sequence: TGTGCCAGCAGTCTGGACGGCAGCTCTGGGACCGACGTCCTGACTTTC. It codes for CASSLDGSSGTDVLTF.

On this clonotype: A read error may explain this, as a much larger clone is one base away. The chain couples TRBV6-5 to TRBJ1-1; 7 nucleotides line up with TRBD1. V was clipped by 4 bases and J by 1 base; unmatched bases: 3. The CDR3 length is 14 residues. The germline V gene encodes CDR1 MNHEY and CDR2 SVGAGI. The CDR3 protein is CASSLQGWNTEAFF. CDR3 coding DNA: TGTGCCAGCAGTTTACAGGGGTGGAACACTGAAGCTTTCTTT.

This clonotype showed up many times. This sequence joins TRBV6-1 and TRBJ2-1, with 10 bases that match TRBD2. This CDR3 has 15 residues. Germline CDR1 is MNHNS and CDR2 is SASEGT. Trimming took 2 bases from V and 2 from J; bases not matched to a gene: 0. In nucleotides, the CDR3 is TGTGCCAGCAGTGAAAGCGGGGGGGCCTACAATGAGCAGTTCTTC. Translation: CASSESGGAYNEQFF.

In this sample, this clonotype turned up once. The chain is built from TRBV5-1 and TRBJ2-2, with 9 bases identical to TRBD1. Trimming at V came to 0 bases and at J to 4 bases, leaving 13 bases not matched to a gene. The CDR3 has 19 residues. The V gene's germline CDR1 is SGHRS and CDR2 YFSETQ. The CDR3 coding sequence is TGCGCCAGCAGCTTGGCCGATCGGGCCGGGACAGGGTTCACCGGGGAGCTGTTTTTT. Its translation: CASSLADRAGTGFTGELFF.

The CDR3: CATSRDGTGDEQYV. The DNA of the CDR3 is TGTGCCACCAGCAGGGATGGGACAGGGGACGAGCAGTACGTC. The chain is built from TRBV15 and TRBJ2-7, with 10 bases lining up with TRBD1. Germline values: CDR1 LNHNV, CDR2 YYDKDF (reference sequence). The CDR3 consists of 14 residues. V shed 3 bases and J 5 bases; nucleotides not matched to a gene: 4.

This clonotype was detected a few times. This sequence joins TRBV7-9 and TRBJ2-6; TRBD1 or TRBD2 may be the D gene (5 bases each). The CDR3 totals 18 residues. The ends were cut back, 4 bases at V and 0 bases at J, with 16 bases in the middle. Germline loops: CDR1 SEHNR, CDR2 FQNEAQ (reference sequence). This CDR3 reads CASSSSGTDSSGANVLTF. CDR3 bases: TGTGCCAGCAGCTCCTCCGGGACGGATAGCTCTGGGGCCAACGTCCTGACTTTC.

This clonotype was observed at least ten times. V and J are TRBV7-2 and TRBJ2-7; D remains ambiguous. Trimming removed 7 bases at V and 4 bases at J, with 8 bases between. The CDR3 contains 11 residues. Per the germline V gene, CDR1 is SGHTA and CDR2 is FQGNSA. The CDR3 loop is CASTQVYEQYV. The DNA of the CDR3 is TGTGCCAGCACCCAGGTGTACGAGCAGTACGTC.

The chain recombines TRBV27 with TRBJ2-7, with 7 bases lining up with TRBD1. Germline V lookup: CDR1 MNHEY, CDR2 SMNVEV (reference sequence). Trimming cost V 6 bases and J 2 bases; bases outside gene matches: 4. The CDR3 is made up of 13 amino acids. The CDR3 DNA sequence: TGTGCCAGCAGGACAGGGCCAACCTACGAGCAGTACGTC. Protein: CASRTGPTYEQYV.

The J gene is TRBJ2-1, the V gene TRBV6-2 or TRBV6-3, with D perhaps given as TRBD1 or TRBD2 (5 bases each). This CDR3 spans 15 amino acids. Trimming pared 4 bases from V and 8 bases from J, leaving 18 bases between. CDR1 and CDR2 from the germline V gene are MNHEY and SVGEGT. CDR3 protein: CASSSPGASIHEQFF. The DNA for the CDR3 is TGTGCCAGCAGTTCCCCCGGGGCTAGTATCCATGAGCAGTTCTTC.

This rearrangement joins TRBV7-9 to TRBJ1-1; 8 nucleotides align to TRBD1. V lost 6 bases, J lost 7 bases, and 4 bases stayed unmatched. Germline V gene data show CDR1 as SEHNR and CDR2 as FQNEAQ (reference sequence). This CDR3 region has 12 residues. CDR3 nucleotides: TGTGCCAGCAGGTACGACAGGGGTGAAGCTTTCTTT. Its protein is CASRYDRGEAFF.

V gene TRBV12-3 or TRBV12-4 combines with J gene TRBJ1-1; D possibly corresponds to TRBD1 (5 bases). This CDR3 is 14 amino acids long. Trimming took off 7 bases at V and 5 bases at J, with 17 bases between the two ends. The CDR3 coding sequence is TGTGCCAGCACCGTTCCGGGGGAGGGAACTGAAGCTTTCTTT. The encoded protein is CASTVPGEGTEAFF.